Sequencing of this T cell receptor beta chain was carried out in a study of shared clonotypes between healthy human individuals. Study background: There were three CD4 naive, three CD4 memory, two CD8 naive and one CD8 memory plates per donor.

The material for each subset, its genomic DNA, was split evenly across several immunoSEQ plates. Measured with immunoSEQ multiplex PCR; TCRdb has only the in-frame clones, and not every one. The repertoire holds approximately 980,000 clones, with around three quarters as singletons. The CDR3 extends over 15 amino acids. Trimming pared 7 bases from V and 4 bases from J, leaving 14 bases between. Germline CDR1 and CDR2: LNHDA and SQIVND (reference sequence). The receptor was isolated from a man aged 18 to 30 in good health. The genes are TRBV19 and TRBJ2-6; no clear D. Sequences were obtained from memory CD4+ T cells sorted from blood. As to subset: CD45RA-negative fraction. As DNA, the CDR3 is TGTGCCAGTAATACCGGGCGCACCGGGGCCAACGTCCTGACTTTC. Protein sequence: CASNTGRTGANVLTF.